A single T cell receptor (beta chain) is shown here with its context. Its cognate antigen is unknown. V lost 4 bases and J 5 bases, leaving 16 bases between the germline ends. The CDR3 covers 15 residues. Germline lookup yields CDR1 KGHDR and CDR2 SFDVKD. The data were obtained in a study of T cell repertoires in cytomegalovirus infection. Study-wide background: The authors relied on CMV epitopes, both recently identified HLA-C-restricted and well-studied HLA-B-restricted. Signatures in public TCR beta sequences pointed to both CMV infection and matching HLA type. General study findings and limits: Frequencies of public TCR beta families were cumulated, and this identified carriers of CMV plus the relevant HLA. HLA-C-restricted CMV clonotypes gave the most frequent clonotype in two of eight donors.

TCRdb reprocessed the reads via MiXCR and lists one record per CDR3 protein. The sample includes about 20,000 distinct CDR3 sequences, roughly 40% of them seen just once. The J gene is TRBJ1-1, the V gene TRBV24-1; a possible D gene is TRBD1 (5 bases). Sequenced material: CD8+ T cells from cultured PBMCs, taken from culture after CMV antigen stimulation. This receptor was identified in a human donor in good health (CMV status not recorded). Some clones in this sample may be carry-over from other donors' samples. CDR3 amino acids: CATSEGTLGWTEAFF. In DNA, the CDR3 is TGTGCCACCAGTGAAGGGACCCTCGGTTGGACTGAAGCTTTCTTT.